These 7 T cell receptor beta chains came from one sample sequenced in a study of blood T cell repertoires in COVID-19. Assay: immunoSEQ multiplex PCR; the TCRdb copy retains only in-frame clones and omits some. The repertoire holds 95,000 to 110,000 clones, with 91% as singletons. The sample was peripheral blood. The receptors stem from a human donor in a cohort sampled during active COVID-19.

The V gene is TRBV21-1, the J gene TRBJ2-5; the table's D call TRBD2 went unverified against the DNA. TRBV21-1 is recorded as a pseudogene. CDR3 length equals 14 residues. The CDR3 DNA reads TGTGCCAGCATATCCGGGACGGGGGGGGAGACCCAGTACTTC. Translated: CASISGTGGETQYF.

This clone showed up just once. The chain carries TRBV10-3 and TRBJ2-2; 7 bases are a match to TRBD1. The CDR3 covers 16 residues. From germline, CDR1 is ENHRY and CDR2 SYGVKD. V dropped 4 bases and J dropped 2; count of bases not matched to a gene: 7. DNA of the CDR3: TGTGCCATCAGTGCAGGGACAGATTTCAACACCGGGGAGCTGTTTTTT. Protein sequence: CAISAGTDFNTGELFF.

A word on this clone: Other DNA sequences in the same sample also yield this CDR3. J is TRBJ2-1 and V is TRBV5-1, with 11 bases that match TRBD2. The germline V gene has CDR1 SGHRS and CDR2 YFSETQ. This CDR3 comprises 16 residues. Trimming removed 1 base from V and 0 bases from J; junction bases left unmatched: 0. The CDR3 protein is CASSLTSGGSYNEQFF. CDR3 bases: TGCGCCAGCAGCTTGACTAGCGGGGGCTCCTACAATGAGCAGTTCTTC.

The CDR3 DNA follows: TGTGCCGCCGGGCCGGGGAGGGTTTATGGCTACACCTTC. It is translated as CAAGPGRVYGYTF. This chain connects TRBV10-3 to TRBJ1-2; D gene ambiguous. There are 13 residues in the CDR3. The germline V gene has CDR1 ENHRY and CDR2 SYGVKD. Trimming took 11 bases from V and 5 from J, leaving 18 bases between them.

V usage is TRBV9 and J usage is TRBJ1-4; D unresolved. CDR1 is SGDLS, CDR2 YYNGEE, per germline. V lost 0 bases and J 2 bases, leaving 14 bases between the germline ends. The CDR3 totals 17 residues. In DNA form, the CDR3 reads TGTGCCAGCAGCGTAGGAAAAGAGAGGTTTACTAATGAAAAACTGTTTTTT. This codes for CASSVGKERFTNEKLFF. Variable domain in full (rest from reference TRBV9 and TRBJ1-4): DSGVTQTPKHLITATGQRVTLRCSPRSGDLSVYWYQQSLDQGLQFLIQYYNGEERAKGNILERFSAQQFPDLHSELNLSSLELGDSALYFCASSVGKERFTNEKLFFGSGTQLSVL.

The chain recombines TRBV19 with TRBJ1-1; the match to TRBD1 covers 7 bases. The CDR3 runs to 12 residues. With 5 bases clipped from V and 6 bases from J, the junction kept 3 bases outside the gene matches. Germline CDR1 LNHDA, CDR2 SQIVND (reference sequence). The chain's CDR3 is CASSPGQAEAFF. In DNA, the CDR3 is TGTGCCAGTAGTCCTGGACAGGCTGAAGCTTTCTTT.

The V gene is TRBV7-2, the J gene TRBJ2-2, with TRBD2 as a possible D gene (5 bases). The CDR3 has 16 amino acids. V shed 7 bases and J shed 1 base, with 16 bases lying between them. Looked up from germline, CDR1 is SGHTA and CDR2 is FQGNSA. The CDR3 is CASTSPTTRNTGELFF. The CDR3 DNA follows: TGTGCCAGCACCTCACCGACTACCAGGAACACCGGGGAGCTGTTTTTT.